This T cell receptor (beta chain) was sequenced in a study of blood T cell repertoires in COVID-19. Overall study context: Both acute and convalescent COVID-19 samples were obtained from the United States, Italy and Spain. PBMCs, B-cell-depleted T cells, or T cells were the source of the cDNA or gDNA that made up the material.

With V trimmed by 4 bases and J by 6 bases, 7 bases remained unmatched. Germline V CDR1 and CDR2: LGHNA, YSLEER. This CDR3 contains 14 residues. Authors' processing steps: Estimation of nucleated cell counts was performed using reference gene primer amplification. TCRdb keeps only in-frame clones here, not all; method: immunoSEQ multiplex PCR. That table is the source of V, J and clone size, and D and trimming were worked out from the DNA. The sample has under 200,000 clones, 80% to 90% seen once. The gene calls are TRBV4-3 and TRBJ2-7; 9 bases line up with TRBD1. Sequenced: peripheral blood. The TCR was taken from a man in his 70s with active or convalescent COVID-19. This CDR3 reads CASSPTRTGVEQYF. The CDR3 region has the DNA TGCGCCAGCAGCCCGACCAGGACAGGGGTCGAGCAGTACTTC.